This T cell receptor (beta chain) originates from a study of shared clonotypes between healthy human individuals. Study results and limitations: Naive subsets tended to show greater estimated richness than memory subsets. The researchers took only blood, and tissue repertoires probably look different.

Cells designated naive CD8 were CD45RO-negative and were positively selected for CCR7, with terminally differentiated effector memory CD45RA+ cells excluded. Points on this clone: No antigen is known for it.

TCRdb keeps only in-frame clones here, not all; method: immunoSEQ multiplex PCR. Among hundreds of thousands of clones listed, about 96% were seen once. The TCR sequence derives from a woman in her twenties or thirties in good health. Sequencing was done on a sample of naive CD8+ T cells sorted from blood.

The CDR3 DNA reads TGTGCCAGCAGCCTGACTAGCGTGAATGAGCAGTTCTTC. Its translation: CASSLTSVNEQFF. The chain is built from TRBV11-3 and TRBJ2-1, with 8 nucleotides matching TRBD2. The CDR3 has 13 residues. Germline V gives CDR1 SGHNT, CDR2 YENEEA. V was clipped by 5 bases and J by 7 bases; unmatched bases: 4.